This entry concerns a single T cell receptor (beta chain). Its specificity is not known. Some clones are missing from TCRdb's copy, which holds only in-frame ones; the method was immunoSEQ multiplex PCR. In the table there are around 140,000 clones, approximately 90% of which are singletons. This entry is derived from a study of T cell responses to AZD1222 COVID-19 vaccine. Findings and caveats of the study: Unmutated variant regions reportedly attract nearly half of all spike-specific TCRs.

There are 12 residues in the CDR3. Germline V gene lookup returns CDR1 LGHDT and CDR2 YNNKEL (reference sequence). Trimming took 5 bases from V and 2 from J, leaving 6 bases between them. This chain connects TRBV3-1 (or the pseudogene TRBV3-2) to TRBJ1-2; D is unclear. The receptor comes from an adult who received the AZD1222 COVID-19 vaccine. Sequenced here: peripheral blood, sampled 28 days after the second AZD1222 dose. CDR3 sequence reads: CASSDLNYGYTF. The CDR3 nucleotides are TGTGCCAGCAGCGACCTAAACTATGGCTACACCTTC.